The 13 T cell receptor beta chains reported below all come from one sample, sequenced in a study of blood T cell repertoires in COVID-19. Assay used: immunoSEQ multiplex PCR; TCRdb lists only in-frame clones, some missing. The repertoire holds 35,000 to 40,000 clones, with approximately 83% as singletons. Sequencing was performed on peripheral blood. Every receptor here comes from a human donor with acute or convalescent COVID-19. The donor label of this sample is uncertain.

This chain joins TRBV27 and TRBJ1-5, with 8 bases fitting TRBD1. This CDR3 region has 18 residues. J lost 6 bases, V lost 4 bases, and 17 bases had no gene match. Germline assignment: CDR1 MNHEY and CDR2 SMNVEV (reference sequence). The CDR3 here is CASSSGQGGDVSRQPQHF. The CDR3 DNA is TGTGCCAGCAGTTCCGGACAGGGTGGCGATGTATCGCGTCAGCCCCAGCATTTT.

This chain joins TRBV7-9 and TRBJ2-7; 8 bases are shared with TRBD1. Germline CDR1 and CDR2: SEHNR and FQNEAQ (reference sequence). The CDR3 runs to 15 residues. V trimming: 6 bases; J trimming: 2 bases; junction bases outside the gene matches: 9. The CDR3 sequence is CASSSNPGQAYEQYF. The CDR3 coding sequence is TGTGCCAGCAGTTCCAACCCGGGACAGGCCTACGAGCAGTACTTC.

The rearrangement joins TRBV11-2 to TRBJ2-7, with TRBD1 identical over 10 bases. The germline gives CDR1 SGHAT, CDR2 FQNNGV. Trimming removed 5 bases from V and 7 bases from J; junction bases left unmatched: 11. CDR3 length: 15 amino acids. In DNA, the CDR3 is TGTGCCAGCAGCGGTCCCGGGACAGGGGAACAAGAGCAGTACTTC. Protein sequence: CASSGPGTGEQEQYF.

The V call is TRBV18, the J call TRBJ1-6; the D is unclear. The CDR3 totals 15 residues. The V gene lost 2 bases and the J gene lost 3 bases, with 8 bases spanning the gap. Germline V gene sequence: CDR1 KGHSH, CDR2 LQKENI. Here the CDR3 DNA reads TGTGCCAGCTCACCAGAGGCGCACTATAATTCACCCCTCCACTTT. The encoded protein is CASSPEAHYNSPLHF.

The chain employs TRBV9 and TRBJ2-6, with D hard to call. The germline V gene encodes CDR1 SGDLS and CDR2 YYNGEE. The CDR3 covers 16 residues. V was shortened by 0 bases and J by 0 bases, with 7 bases between the two germline ends. CDR3 coding DNA: TGTGCCAGCAGCGTAGGGGCTCCCTCTGGGGCCAACGTCCTGACTTTC. Protein: CASSVGAPSGANVLTF.

V and J are TRBV6-4 and TRBJ2-2; weak D call: TRBD2 (5 bases). This CDR3 spans 12 amino acids. Germline values: CDR1 MRHNA, CDR2 SNTAGT. V was shortened by 5 bases and J by 11 bases, with 12 bases between the two germline ends. CDR3 region: CASSQGPGELFF. In DNA, the CDR3 is TGTGCCAGCAGTCAAGGACCGGGAGAGCTGTTTTTT.

This sequence joins TRBV5-4 and TRBJ2-1; 7 bases match TRBD1. The CDR3 totals 16 residues. V dropped 4 bases and J dropped 5; count of bases not matched to a gene: 12. Per germline, CDR1 SGHNT and CDR2 YYREEE (reference sequence). The CDR3 DNA reads as TGTGCCAGCAGCCGAGCCCTGGGACAGAGAAACAATGAGCAGTTCTTC. This translates into CASSRALGQRNNEQFF.

This clone occurred once. The chain recombines TRBV2 with TRBJ1-1; TRBD1 matches at 8 bases. The ends lost 7 bases at V and 4 bases at J; junction bases unmatched: 5. Germline CDR1 is SNHLY and CDR2 is FYNNEI. The CDR3 has 13 amino acids. In DNA, the CDR3 is TGTGCCAGCAAGGACACAGGGGGCACTGAAGCTTTCTTT. Encoded protein: CASKDTGGTEAFF.

The chain recombines TRBV28 with TRBJ1-1; D remains unclear. The CDR3 length is 13 residues. The V end was cut by 6 bases, the J end by 4 bases, with 12 bases between. Germline lookup yields CDR1 MDHEN and CDR2 SYDVKM. The CDR3 protein is CASSSRWVTEAFF. For the CDR3, the DNA is TGTGCCAGCAGCTCGAGGTGGGTCACTGAAGCTTTCTTT.

This chain links TRBV6-2 or TRBV6-3 with TRBJ2-1, with TRBD2 matching 14 bases. Per the germline V gene, CDR1 is MNHEY and CDR2 is SVGEGT. Germline trimming cut 4 bases from V and 8 bases from J; bases unmatched to any gene: 10. The CDR3 is 17 residues long. In nucleotides, the CDR3 is TGTGCCAGCAGTTCCGGACTAGCGGGAGGCTCAGGGGATGAGCAGTTCTTC. This gives the protein CASSSGLAGGSGDEQFF.

The chain has TRBV19 and TRBJ1-1; D call uncertain. The CDR3 covers 14 residues. The germline gives CDR1 LNHDA, CDR2 SQIVND (reference sequence). V gave up 1 base and J gave up 1 base, with 7 bases separating them. This CDR3 reads CASSIGEANTEAFF. The CDR3 coding sequence is TGTGCCAGTAGTATAGGAGAGGCGAACACTGAAGCTTTCTTT.

The chain links TRBV27 to TRBJ2-1; 9 bases match TRBD2. The CDR3 consists of 16 residues. Germline V lookup: CDR1 MNHEY, CDR2 SMNVEV (reference sequence). Unmatched junction bases numbered 11, after V lost 2 bases and J lost 9 bases. The CDR3 reads CASSLGVRREGGEQFF. The CDR3 region has the DNA TGTGCCAGCAGTTTAGGCGTCAGGCGGGAGGGGGGTGAGCAGTTCTTC.

The CDR3 spells CASSQEPSPSYNEQFF. CDR3 in DNA: TGTGCCAGCAGCCAAGAACCTAGCCCATCCTACAATGAGCAGTTCTTC. This chain joins TRBV3-1 (or the pseudogene TRBV3-2) and TRBJ2-1, with D maybe TRBD2 (5 bases). The V end was cut by 0 bases, the J end by 1 base, with 10 bases between. This CDR3 has 16 residues. Per germline, CDR1 LGHDT and CDR2 YNNKEL (reference sequence).